These 8 T cell receptor beta chains came from one sample sequenced in a study of T cell responses to AZD1222 COVID-19 vaccine. This table comes from immunoSEQ multiplex PCR, and its TCRdb copy is limited to in-frame clones, with some not included. In the table there are roughly 170,000 clones, 93% of which are singletons. Specimen: peripheral blood, collected on day 0 of AZD1222 vaccination. The receptors derive from an adult in good health.

In nucleotides, the CDR3 is TGTGCCAGCAGCGCGGGGGCCCTCACCTACGAGCAGTACTTC. Protein product: CASSAGALTYEQYF. The chain carries TRBV5-4 and TRBJ2-7; tentatively, D is TRBD2 (7 bases). This CDR3 comprises 14 residues. The germline gives CDR1 SGHNT, CDR2 YYREEE (reference sequence). The V end lost 4 bases, the J end lost 2 bases, and 13 bases lay between the germline ends.

V gene TRBV25-1 combines with J gene TRBJ1-2; a possible D gene is TRBD1 (5 bases). V shed 1 base and J shed 5 bases, with 11 bases lying between them. Germline CDR1 reads MGHDK; CDR2 reads SYGVNS. This CDR3 contains 14 residues. This CDR3 is CASSEFGTVYGYTF. The CDR3 DNA sequence: TGTGCCAGCAGTGAATTTGGGACCGTATATGGCTACACCTTC.

V gene TRBV7-6 combines with J gene TRBJ2-5; TRBD2 matches at 11 bases. Germline values: CDR1 SGHVS, CDR2 FNYEAQ. The CDR3 has 17 residues. Germline trimming cut 1 base from V and 5 bases from J; bases unmatched to any gene: 9. The DNA for the CDR3 is TGTGCCAGCAGCTTAGGATTAGTAGCGGGGGGGCAGGAGACCCAGTACTTC. It encodes CASSLGLVAGGQETQYF. Supplemented by reference TRBV7-6 and TRBJ2-5, the full variable domain reads GAGVSQSPRYKVTKRGQDVALRCDPISGHVSLYWYRQALGQGPEFLTYFNYEAQQDKSGLPNDRFSAERPEGSISTLTIQRTEQRDSAMYRCASSLGLVAGGQETQYFGPGTRLLVL.

The chain couples TRBV4-1 to TRBJ2-3, with 9 nucleotides matching TRBD1. The CDR3 is 15 residues long. J gave up 4 bases and V 1 base, and 3 bases lay outside the gene matches. Germline V CDR1 and CDR2: MGHRA, YSYEKL. The CDR3 is CASSQGQGVADTQYF. CDR3 in DNA: TGCGCCAGCAGCCAAGGACAGGGGGTCGCAGATACGCAGTATTTT.

The chain is built from TRBV28 and TRBJ1-4; D gene ambiguous. In germline, CDR1 is MDHEN, CDR2 SYDVKM. This CDR3 contains 15 residues. V gave up 3 bases and J gave up 0 bases, with 8 bases separating them. The CDR3 loop reads CASSFILATNEKLFF. CDR3 in DNA: TGTGCCAGCAGTTTTATCCTCGCAACTAATGAAAAACTGTTTTTT.

This chain links TRBV4-1 with TRBJ2-7; the D is unclear. Trimming pared 4 bases from V and 3 bases from J, leaving 13 bases between. This CDR3 is built from 14 residues. Looked up from germline, CDR1 is MGHRA and CDR2 is YSYEKL. CDR3 amino acids: CASSPGPSSYEQYF. DNA for the CDR3: TGCGCCAGCAGCCCTGGACCATCCAGCTACGAGCAGTACTTC.

The chain links TRBV7-8 to TRBJ1-1; D ambiguous. Per the germline V gene, CDR1 is SGHVS and CDR2 is FQNEAQ. This CDR3 contains 14 residues. V lost 5 bases, J lost 0 bases, and 10 bases lay in between. Here the CDR3 reads CASSPGLMNTEAFF. The CDR3 DNA follows: TGTGCCAGCAGCCCGGGCCTCATGAACACTGAAGCTTTCTTT. The whole variable domain, remainder taken from reference TRBV7-8 and TRBJ1-1, is GAGVSQSPRYKVAKRGQDVALRCDPISGHVSLFWYQQALGQGPEFLTYFQNEAQLDKSGLPSDRFFAERPEGSVSTLKIQRTQQEDSAVYLCASSPGLMNTEAFFGQGTRLTVV.

The chain combines TRBV7-9 with TRBJ1-3; D is unresolved. Trimming took 4 bases from V and 5 from J, leaving 6 bases between them. Germline V CDR1 and CDR2: SEHNR, FQNEAQ (reference sequence). The CDR3 contains 12 residues. This CDR3 reads CASSSPRNTIYF. In nucleotides, the CDR3 is TGTGCCAGCAGCTCCCCTAGAAACACCATATATTTT.